This TCR beta chain came from a study of cytomegalovirus exposure and HLA in healthy donors. Broader study findings: In a later analysis, TCR beta V- and J-gene trimming was associated with a missense DCLRE1C variant.

A remark on this clone: The antigen is undetermined.

The PCR was carried out with 60 Vbeta primers and 13 Jbeta primers. TCRdb's table, derived via immunoSEQ multiplex PCR, lists solely in-frame clones and lacks some. The sample gives 90,000 to 150,000 clones, around 80% of which show up once; approximately 1.5% is in the top ten. Germline V gene lookup returns CDR1 MNHEY and CDR2 SVGAGI. This CDR3 region has 16 residues. The J segment lost 5 bases and the V segment lost 0 bases, leaving 5 bases of the junction unmatched. The chain carries TRBV6-5 and TRBJ2-3; 10 bases are shared with TRBD2. The source is a woman younger than 35 in good health and CMV-seronegative. Sequenced input: PBMCs. The CDR3 coding sequence is TGTGCCAGCAGTTACTCTTTAGCGGGAGGAGGAGATACGCAGTATTTT. It translates to CASSYSLAGGGDTQYF.